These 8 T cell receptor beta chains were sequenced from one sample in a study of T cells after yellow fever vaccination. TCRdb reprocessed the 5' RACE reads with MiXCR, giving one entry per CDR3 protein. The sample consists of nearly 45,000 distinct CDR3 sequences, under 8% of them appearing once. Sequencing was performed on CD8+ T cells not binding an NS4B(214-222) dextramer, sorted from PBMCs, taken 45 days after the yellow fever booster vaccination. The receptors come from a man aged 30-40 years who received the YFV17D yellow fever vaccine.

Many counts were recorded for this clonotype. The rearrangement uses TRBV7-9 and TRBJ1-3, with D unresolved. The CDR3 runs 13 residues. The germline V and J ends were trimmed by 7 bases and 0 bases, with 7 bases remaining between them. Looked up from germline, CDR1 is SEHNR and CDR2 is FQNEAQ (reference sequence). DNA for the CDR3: TGTGCCAGCATCTCGAGCTCTGGAAACACCATATATTTT. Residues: CASISSSGNTIYF.

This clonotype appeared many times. CDR3 protein: CASSFPGAEQYF. CDR3 DNA sequence: TGTGCCAGCAGTTTTCCAGGGGCCGAGCAGTACTTC. This chain connects TRBV12-3 or TRBV12-4 to TRBJ2-7, with TRBD1 as a possible D gene (6 bases). V lost 3 bases and J lost 6, with 9 bases in between. The CDR3 covers 12 residues.

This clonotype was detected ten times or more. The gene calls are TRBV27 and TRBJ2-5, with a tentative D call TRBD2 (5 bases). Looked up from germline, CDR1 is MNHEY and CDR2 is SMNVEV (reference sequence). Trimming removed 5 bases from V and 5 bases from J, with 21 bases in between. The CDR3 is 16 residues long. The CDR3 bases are TGTGCCAGCAGTCCGACCGGCGGACTTACGGGGGAGACCCAGTACTTC. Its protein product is CASSPTGGLTGETQYF.

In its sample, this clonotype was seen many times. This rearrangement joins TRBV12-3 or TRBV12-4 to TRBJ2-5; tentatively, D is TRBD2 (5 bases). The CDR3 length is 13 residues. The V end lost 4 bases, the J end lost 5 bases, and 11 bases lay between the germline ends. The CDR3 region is CASSSPGVETQYF. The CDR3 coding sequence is TGTGCCAGCAGTTCACCCGGGGTCGAGACCCAGTACTTC.

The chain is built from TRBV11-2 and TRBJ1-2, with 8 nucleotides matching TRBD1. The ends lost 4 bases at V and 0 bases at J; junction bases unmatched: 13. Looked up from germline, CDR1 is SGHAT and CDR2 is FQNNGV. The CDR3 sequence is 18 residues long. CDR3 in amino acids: CASSSHPGQGEANYGYTF. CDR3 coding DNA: TGTGCCAGCAGCTCCCACCCTGGACAGGGAGAAGCTAACTATGGCTACACCTTC.

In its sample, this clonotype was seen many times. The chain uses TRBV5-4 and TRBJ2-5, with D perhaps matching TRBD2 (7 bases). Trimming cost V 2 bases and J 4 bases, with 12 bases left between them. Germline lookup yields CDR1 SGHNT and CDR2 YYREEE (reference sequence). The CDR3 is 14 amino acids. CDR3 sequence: CASSLRGGVETQYF. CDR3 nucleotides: TGTGCCAGCAGCTTAAGGGGGGGAGTAGAGACCCAGTACTTC.

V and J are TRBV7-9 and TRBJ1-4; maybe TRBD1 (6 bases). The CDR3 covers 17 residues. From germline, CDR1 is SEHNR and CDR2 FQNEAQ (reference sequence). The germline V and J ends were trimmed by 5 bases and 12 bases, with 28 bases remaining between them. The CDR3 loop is CASSGISRGGPVLELFF. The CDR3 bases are TGTGCCAGCAGCGGTATATCCCGCGGGGGCCCGGTCCTGGAACTGTTTTTT. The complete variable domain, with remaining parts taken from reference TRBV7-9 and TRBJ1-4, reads DTGVSQNPRHKITKRGQNVTFRCDPISEHNRLYWYRQTLGQGPEFLTYFQNEAQLEKSRLLSDRFSAERPKGSFSTLEIQRTEQGDSAMYLCASSGISRGGPVLELFFGSGTQLSVL.

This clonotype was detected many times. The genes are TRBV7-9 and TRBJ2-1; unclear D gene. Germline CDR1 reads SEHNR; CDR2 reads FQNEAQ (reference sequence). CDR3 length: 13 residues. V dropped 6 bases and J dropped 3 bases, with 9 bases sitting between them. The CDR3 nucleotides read TGTGCCAGCAGGGTATCTAGCTACAATGAGCAGTTCTTC. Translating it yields CASRVSSYNEQFF.